The 24 T cell receptor beta chains below come from one sample, sequenced in a study of blood T cell repertoires in COVID-19 (dated by TCRdb to the early 2020s). The receptor library was made with the immunoSEQ multiplex PCR assay. TCRdb provides this immuneACCESS table in a form limited to in-frame rearrangements. Some clones are lacking; in checked studies, under half of them reflect an unresolved V gene, and why the rest are absent is not known. The sample contains 100,000 to 150,000 clones, about 83% of them found a single time. Jointly, the top ten make up roughly 2.1% of the sample. The sequenced sample was peripheral blood. Every receptor here comes from a woman in her fifties or sixties with acute or convalescent COVID-19.

This chain links TRBV19 with TRBJ1-1; unclear D gene. This CDR3 is built from 14 residues. V was trimmed by 7 bases and J by 2 bases, leaving 14 bases between them. CDR1 LNHDA and CDR2 SQIVND come from the germline V gene (reference sequence). The CDR3 bases are TGTGCCAGTAAGTTATCTAACAGTAACACTGAAGCTTTCTTT. Its protein is CASKLSNSNTEAFF.

The chain is built from TRBV4-3 and TRBJ1-6; possibly TRBD1 for D (6 bases). Trimming cost V 5 bases and J 0 bases, with 17 bases left between them. The germline gives CDR1 LGHNA, CDR2 YSLEER. The CDR3 totals 18 residues. As DNA, the CDR3 is TGCGCCAGCAGCGTAGCGGGGACATCTTTCTCCTATAATTCACCCCTCCACTTT. This sequence encodes CASSVAGTSFSYNSPLHF.

The chain recombines TRBV24-1 with TRBJ2-2; D not resolved. This CDR3 is built from 13 residues. Germline lookup yields CDR1 KGHDR and CDR2 SFDVKD. Between the trimmed V and J ends, which lost 5 bases and 4 bases, there was a span of 7 bases. The CDR3 sequence is CATSVSPTGELFF. The CDR3, as DNA: TGTGCCACCAGTGTGAGTCCCACCGGGGAGCTGTTTTTT.

This chain joins TRBV4-3 and TRBJ2-3, with TRBD2 matching over 9 bases. The CDR3 sequence is 15 residues long. V trimming: 4 bases; J trimming: 1 base; junction bases outside the gene matches: 3. Germline CDR1 is LGHNA and CDR2 is YSLEER. CDR3 region: CASSPQRGGTDTQYF. CDR3 bases: TGCGCCAGCAGCCCTCAGCGGGGGGGCACAGATACGCAGTATTTT.

V and J are TRBV2 and TRBJ2-1; possibly TRBD1 for D (6 bases). V lost 5 bases to trimming and J lost 5 bases, with 19 bases between them. This CDR3 contains 16 residues. Germline V gene lookup returns CDR1 SNHLY and CDR2 FYNNEI. This CDR3 reads CASSQVGQGIDNEQFF. The CDR3 nucleotides are TGTGCCAGCAGTCAGGTGGGGCAGGGGATCGACAATGAGCAGTTCTTC.

The chain couples TRBV5-1 to TRBJ1-3, with 9 bases matching TRBD1. CDR1 SGHRS and CDR2 YFSETQ come from the germline V gene. CDR3 size: 12 residues. The ends lost 4 bases at V and 8 bases at J; junction bases unmatched: 1. The CDR3 DNA follows: TGCGCCAGCAGCCGGACAGGGGACACCATATATTTT. It yields the protein CASSRTGDTIYF.

This clone has just one count. The chain has TRBV6-6 and TRBJ2-1; unclear D gene. The CDR3 consists of 14 residues. V lost 4 bases, J lost 6 bases, and 13 bases lay in between. The germline CDR1 and CDR2 sequences are MNHNY and SVGAGI (reference sequence). The CDR3 protein is CASSSIGRSNEQFF. CDR3 coding DNA: TGTGCCAGCAGTTCCATAGGAAGGAGCAATGAGCAGTTCTTC.

This clone was observed once. The chain combines TRBV27 with TRBJ1-1, with TRBD1 matching over 10 bases. CDR1 is MNHEY and CDR2 is SMNVEV in the germline V gene (reference sequence). The V gene end was trimmed by 5 bases and the J gene end by 6 bases; junction bases not matched to a gene: 6. This CDR3 contains 14 residues. CDR3 region: CASSPYGTGAEAFF. For the CDR3, the DNA is TGTGCCAGCAGTCCTTACGGGACAGGGGCTGAAGCTTTCTTT.

This sequence joins TRBV6-5 and TRBJ1-4; 9 nucleotides line up with TRBD1. Germline lookup yields CDR1 MNHEY and CDR2 SVGAGI. CDR3 size: 14 residues. Trimming took 7 bases from V and 6 from J; bases not matched to a gene: 6. This CDR3 reads CASTPDRGYEKLFF. The CDR3 DNA reads TGTGCCAGCACCCCGGACAGGGGTTATGAAAAACTGTTTTTT.

The chain uses TRBV5-4 and TRBJ2-7, with TRBD2 matching 11 bases. The CDR3 has 15 residues. V lost 4 bases and J lost 6; bases outside the gene matches: 9. Germline-derived CDR1 and CDR2 are SGHNT and YYREEE (reference sequence). CDR3 region: CASSHGLAGLGEQYF. The CDR3 DNA is TGTGCCAGCAGCCATGGACTAGCGGGTCTCGGCGAGCAGTACTTC.

As DNA, the CDR3 is TGCGCCAGCAGCCCCGGGACTAGCAGTCCAGATACGCAGTATTTT. It encodes CASSPGTSSPDTQYF. The chain couples TRBV5-1 to TRBJ2-3; 9 nucleotides line up with TRBD2. The germline CDR1 and CDR2 sequences are SGHRS and YFSETQ. This CDR3 has 15 residues. The J segment lost 4 bases and the V segment lost 4 bases, leaving 7 bases of the junction unmatched.

The chain links TRBV27 to TRBJ2-1; 11 positions match TRBD1. This CDR3 comprises 17 residues. The V gene end was trimmed by 6 bases and the J gene end by 7 bases; junction bases not matched to a gene: 14. Germline CDR1 is MNHEY and CDR2 is SMNVEV (reference sequence). This CDR3 reads CASSPRGPGTGGNEQFF. The CDR3 coding sequence is TGTGCCAGCAGCCCCAGGGGGCCCGGGACAGGGGGGAATGAGCAGTTCTTC.

The count of this clone is one. The chain carries TRBV2 and TRBJ1-2; D gene unclear. V lost 3 bases, J lost 0 bases, and 8 bases lay in between. There are 14 residues in the CDR3. Germline-derived CDR1 and CDR2 are SNHLY and FYNNEI. For the CDR3, the DNA is TGTGCCAGCAGTGAGTCGGGTCCTAACTATGGCTACACCTTC. This encodes CASSESGPNYGYTF.

The chain carries TRBV30 and TRBJ1-1; D is uncertain. CDR1 is GTSNPN, CDR2 SVGIG, per germline (reference sequence). V lost 5 bases and J lost 1, with 8 bases in between. CDR3 length equals 12 residues. The CDR3 DNA reads TGTGCCTGGGCCCGAGAGAACACTGAAGCTTTCTTT. Translating it yields CAWARENTEAFF.

The chain employs TRBV5-1 and TRBJ1-2, with D possibly being TRBD1 (5 bases). Between the trimmed V and J ends, which lost 0 bases and 5 bases, there was a span of 14 bases. This CDR3 is 15 amino acids long. CDR1 and CDR2 (germline): SGHRS, YFSETQ. This CDR3 reads CASSLGGSEIYGYTF. CDR3 nucleotides: TGCGCCAGCAGCTTGGGGGGCAGCGAAATTTATGGCTACACCTTC.

There are a few counts of this clone. The gene calls are TRBV11-2 and TRBJ2-1; 12 bases are a match to TRBD2. Germline V gene sequence: CDR1 SGHAT, CDR2 FQNNGV. The V and J ends lost 2 bases and 6 bases, in that order; junction bases with no gene match: 5. CDR3 length: 16 amino acids. The CDR3 reads CASSLRLAGGPNEQFF. The DNA of the CDR3 is TGTGCCAGCAGCTTACGTCTAGCGGGGGGGCCCAATGAGCAGTTCTTC.

The CDR3 here is CASSSGTSLDTQYF. In DNA form, the CDR3 reads TGCGCCAGCAGCTCCGGGACTAGCTTAGATACGCAGTATTTT. This chain joins TRBV5-1 and TRBJ2-3, with 9 positions matching TRBD2. This CDR3 comprises 14 residues. J gave up 5 bases and V 3 bases, and 4 bases lay outside the gene matches. Germline V gene data show CDR1 as SGHRS and CDR2 as YFSETQ.

J is TRBJ1-5 and V is TRBV11-2, with D uncertain. This CDR3 is 14 amino acids long. Germline V gene data show CDR1 as SGHAT and CDR2 as FQNNGV. Between the trimmed V and J ends, which lost 0 bases and 12 bases, there was a span of 15 bases. The CDR3 here is CASSLDGPLGSQHF. The CDR3 bases are TGTGCCAGCAGCTTAGATGGTCCCTTGGGCAGCCAGCATTTT.

The chain carries TRBV6-5 and TRBJ1-5, with 9 bases that match TRBD1. There are 14 residues in the CDR3. With V trimmed by 10 bases and J by 2 bases, 6 bases remained unmatched. In germline, CDR1 is MNHEY, CDR2 SVGAGI. The CDR3 DNA sequence: TGTGCCACCCAGGGACAGGGTGGCAATCAGCCCCAGCATTTT. Its translation is CATQGQGGNQPQHF.

V and J are TRBV4-3 and TRBJ2-6, with D unresolved. Looked up from germline, CDR1 is LGHNA and CDR2 is YSLEER. This CDR3 contains 16 residues. V was cut by 0 bases and J by 4 bases, with 10 bases left in between. The CDR3: CASSQDSLVGANVLTF. The CDR3 coding sequence is TGCGCCAGCAGCCAAGATAGTCTGGTCGGGGCCAACGTCCTGACTTTC.

The chain employs TRBV11-2 and TRBJ1-1; tentative D call: TRBD1 (6 bases). The CDR3 is 14 amino acids. V was shortened by 5 bases and J by 10 bases, with 20 bases between the two germline ends. The germline V gene encodes CDR1 SGHAT and CDR2 FQNNGV. The CDR3 loop is CASSPSPSGGRAFF. The CDR3 DNA sequence: TGTGCCAGCAGCCCCTCACCAAGCGGGGGGCGAGCTTTCTTT. The entire variable domain, with the rest obtained from reference TRBV11-2 and TRBJ1-1, is as follows: EAGVAQSPRYKIIEKRQSVAFWCNPISGHATLYWYQQILGQGPKLLIQFQNNGVVDDSQLPKDRFSAERLKGVDSTLKIQPAKLEDSAVYLCASSPSPSGGRAFFGQGTRLTVV.

A word on this clone: Other DNA sequences in this specimen translate into the identical CDR3. The chain uses TRBV2 and TRBJ2-7, with D maybe TRBD2 (5 bases). The CDR3 has 12 residues. The V end was cut by 4 bases, the J end by 3 bases, with 7 bases between. Germline CDR1 is SNHLY and CDR2 is FYNNEI. This CDR3 is CASSVEGYEQYF. The CDR3 coding sequence is TGTGCCAGCAGTGTCGAGGGCTACGAGCAGTACTTC.

The chain carries TRBV7-2 and TRBJ2-1, with D possibly being TRBD1 (5 bases). This CDR3 region has 15 residues. Germline loops: CDR1 SGHTA, CDR2 FQGNSA. V was cut by 3 bases and J by 7 bases, with 16 bases left in between. In nucleotides, the CDR3 is TGTGCCAGCAGCTTGGGATTAGGGGTAAAAAATGAGCAGTTCTTC. This codes for CASSLGLGVKNEQFF.

In this sample, this clone turned up once. The chain is built from TRBV21-1 and TRBJ2-7; TRBD2 is the table's D call, not checked against the DNA. TRBV21-1 is flagged as a pseudogene. The CDR3 runs to 17 residues. For the CDR3, the DNA is TGTGCCAGCAGCAAAGGACTTGGAAAGGATGGGTCCTACGAGCAGTACTTC. This translates into CASSKGLGKDGSYEQYF.